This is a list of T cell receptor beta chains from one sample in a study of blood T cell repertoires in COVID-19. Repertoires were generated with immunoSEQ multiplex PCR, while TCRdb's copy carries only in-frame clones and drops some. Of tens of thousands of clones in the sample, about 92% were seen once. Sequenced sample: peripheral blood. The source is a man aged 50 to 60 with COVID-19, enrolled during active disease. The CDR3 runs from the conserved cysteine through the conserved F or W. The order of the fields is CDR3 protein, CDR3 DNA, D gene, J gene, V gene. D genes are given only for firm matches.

cdr3_aa: CAWRGTSAYNEQFF; cdr3_nt: TGTGCCTGGAGGGGGACTTCGGCCTACAATGAGCAGTTCTTC; d_call: -; j_call: TRBJ2-1; v_call: TRBV30
cdr3_aa: CASSPGNYGYTF; cdr3_nt: TGTGCCAGCAGTCCAGGGAACTATGGCTACACCTTC; d_call: -; j_call: TRBJ1-2; v_call: TRBV6-5
cdr3_aa: CASSLGGGRGTGDEQYF; cdr3_nt: TGCGCCAGCAGCTTGGGAGGCGGCCGAGGGACAGGAGACGAGCAGTACTTC; d_call: TRBD1; j_call: TRBJ2-7; v_call: TRBV5-1
cdr3_aa: CASSPPLGSNYGYTF; cdr3_nt: TGTGCCAGCTCACCACCTTTAGGGAGTAACTATGGCTACACCTTC; d_call: -; j_call: TRBJ1-2; v_call: TRBV18
cdr3_aa: CASSYTPGDNEQFF; cdr3_nt: TGTGCCAGCAGTTACACCCCTGGAGACAATGAGCAGTTCTTC; d_call: -; j_call: TRBJ2-1; v_call: TRBV6-5
cdr3_aa: CAWSNGAGGPPNEQYF; cdr3_nt: TGTGCCTGGAGTAATGGAGCGGGAGGGCCCCCCAACGAGCAGTACTTC; d_call: TRBD2; j_call: TRBJ2-7; v_call: TRBV30
cdr3_aa: CASSRPEGDRDEQYF; cdr3_nt: TGTGCCAGCAGCCGCCCCGAGGGAGACAGGGACGAGCAGTACTTC; d_call: TRBD1; j_call: TRBJ2-7; v_call: TRBV4-2
cdr3_aa: CASTSGGAYAYEQYF; cdr3_nt: TGTGCCAGCACCTCCGGAGGGGCCTACGCCTACGAGCAGTACTTC; d_call: -; j_call: TRBJ2-7; v_call: TRBV2
cdr3_aa: CASSQSDLLGGTEAFF; cdr3_nt: TGTGCCAGCAGCCAGTCGGATCTTTTGGGGGGCACTGAAGCTTTCTTT; d_call: -; j_call: TRBJ1-1; v_call: TRBV5-4
cdr3_aa: CASSLDGGGRTNEKLFF; cdr3_nt: TGCGCCAGCAGCTTGGATGGGGGCGGTCGGACTAATGAAAAACTGTTTTTT; d_call: -; j_call: TRBJ1-4; v_call: TRBV5-1
cdr3_aa: CAWSLGEGTYNEQFF; cdr3_nt: TGTGCCTGGAGCCTAGGGGAGGGGACCTACAATGAGCAGTTCTTC; d_call: TRBD2; j_call: TRBJ2-1; v_call: TRBV30
cdr3_aa: CASSEFWTSGMGETQYF; cdr3_nt: TGTGCCAGCAGCGAGTTCTGGACTAGCGGGATGGGGGAGACCCAGTACTTC; d_call: TRBD2; j_call: TRBJ2-5; v_call: TRBV9
cdr3_aa: CATSSLDRDLETQYF; cdr3_nt: TGTGCCACCAGCAGTCTGGACAGGGATTTAGAGACCCAGTACTTC; d_call: TRBD1; j_call: TRBJ2-5; v_call: TRBV15